The clone carrying this T cell receptor beta chain was picked up a small number of times. Its cognate antigen is unknown. The source of the sample is a study of OX40 agonist ivuxolimab in advanced cancers. In the study overall: The group had a mean age of 60 years, ranged from roughly 23 to 79, and was just under 85% male.

Clones were sequenced by immunoSEQ multiplex PCR, and TCRdb holds only the in-frame ones, with some missing. This table holds about 21,000 clones, nearly 85% found once. The germline gives CDR1 SGHTS, CDR2 YDEGEE. Trimming shortened V by 3 bases and J by 4 bases, and 8 bases separated the two germline ends. This CDR3 has 12 amino acids. Study-level findings and limits: More expanded clones were found, on average, in CD8+ than in CD4+ T cells. Determination of antigen specificity was not performed for the expanded peripheral T cells.

The study sampled blood at baseline, cycle 4 day 1, and cycle 7 day 1. The sequencing here drew on CD4+ or CD8+ T cells sorted from blood, taken in a trial of the OX40 agonist ivuxolimab. The V and J genes are TRBV5-8 and TRBJ2-7; D is ambiguous. This TCR came from an adult with an advanced solid tumor such as melanoma, head and neck, liver or kidney cancer. The CDR3 region is CASSWARYEQYF. The CDR3 DNA reads as TGTGCCAGCAGCTGGGCACGGTACGAGCAGTACTTC. Supplemented by reference TRBV5-8 and TRBJ2-7, the full variable domain reads EAGVTQSPTHLIKTRGQQATLRCSPISGHTSVYWYQQALGLGLQFLLWYDEGEERNRGNFPPRFSGRQFPNYSSELNVNALELEDSALYLCASSWARYEQYFGPGTRLTVT.